The clone carrying this TCR beta chain was picked up a small number of times. Its antigen is unknown. The sample belongs to a study of post-analysis software for immune sequencing data. The authors incorporated unique molecular identifiers into the TCR beta cDNA libraries. Each CDR3 protein is one row after TCRdb ran MiXCR on the PCR reads. The table includes over 300,000 distinct CDR3 sequences, about a third detected once. The study's findings and limits: When patients were compared with controls, four or five TRBV segments were more frequent, TRBV5-6, TRBV5-1 and TRBV20-1 among them.

The V gene lost 6 bases and the J gene lost 2 bases, with 17 bases spanning the gap. The CDR3 spans 16 residues. CDR1 and CDR2 from the germline V gene are MNHEY and SVGAGI. This clonotype was obtained from a girl under 18 with multiple sclerosis. The sample taken for sequencing was blood. The chain links TRBV6-5 to TRBJ1-5; D perhaps matches TRBD1 (5 bases). CDR3 in DNA: TGTGCCAGCAGCTTAACCGGGACCAGGGGCAATCAGCCCCAGCATTTT. It codes for CASSLTGTRGNQPQHF.